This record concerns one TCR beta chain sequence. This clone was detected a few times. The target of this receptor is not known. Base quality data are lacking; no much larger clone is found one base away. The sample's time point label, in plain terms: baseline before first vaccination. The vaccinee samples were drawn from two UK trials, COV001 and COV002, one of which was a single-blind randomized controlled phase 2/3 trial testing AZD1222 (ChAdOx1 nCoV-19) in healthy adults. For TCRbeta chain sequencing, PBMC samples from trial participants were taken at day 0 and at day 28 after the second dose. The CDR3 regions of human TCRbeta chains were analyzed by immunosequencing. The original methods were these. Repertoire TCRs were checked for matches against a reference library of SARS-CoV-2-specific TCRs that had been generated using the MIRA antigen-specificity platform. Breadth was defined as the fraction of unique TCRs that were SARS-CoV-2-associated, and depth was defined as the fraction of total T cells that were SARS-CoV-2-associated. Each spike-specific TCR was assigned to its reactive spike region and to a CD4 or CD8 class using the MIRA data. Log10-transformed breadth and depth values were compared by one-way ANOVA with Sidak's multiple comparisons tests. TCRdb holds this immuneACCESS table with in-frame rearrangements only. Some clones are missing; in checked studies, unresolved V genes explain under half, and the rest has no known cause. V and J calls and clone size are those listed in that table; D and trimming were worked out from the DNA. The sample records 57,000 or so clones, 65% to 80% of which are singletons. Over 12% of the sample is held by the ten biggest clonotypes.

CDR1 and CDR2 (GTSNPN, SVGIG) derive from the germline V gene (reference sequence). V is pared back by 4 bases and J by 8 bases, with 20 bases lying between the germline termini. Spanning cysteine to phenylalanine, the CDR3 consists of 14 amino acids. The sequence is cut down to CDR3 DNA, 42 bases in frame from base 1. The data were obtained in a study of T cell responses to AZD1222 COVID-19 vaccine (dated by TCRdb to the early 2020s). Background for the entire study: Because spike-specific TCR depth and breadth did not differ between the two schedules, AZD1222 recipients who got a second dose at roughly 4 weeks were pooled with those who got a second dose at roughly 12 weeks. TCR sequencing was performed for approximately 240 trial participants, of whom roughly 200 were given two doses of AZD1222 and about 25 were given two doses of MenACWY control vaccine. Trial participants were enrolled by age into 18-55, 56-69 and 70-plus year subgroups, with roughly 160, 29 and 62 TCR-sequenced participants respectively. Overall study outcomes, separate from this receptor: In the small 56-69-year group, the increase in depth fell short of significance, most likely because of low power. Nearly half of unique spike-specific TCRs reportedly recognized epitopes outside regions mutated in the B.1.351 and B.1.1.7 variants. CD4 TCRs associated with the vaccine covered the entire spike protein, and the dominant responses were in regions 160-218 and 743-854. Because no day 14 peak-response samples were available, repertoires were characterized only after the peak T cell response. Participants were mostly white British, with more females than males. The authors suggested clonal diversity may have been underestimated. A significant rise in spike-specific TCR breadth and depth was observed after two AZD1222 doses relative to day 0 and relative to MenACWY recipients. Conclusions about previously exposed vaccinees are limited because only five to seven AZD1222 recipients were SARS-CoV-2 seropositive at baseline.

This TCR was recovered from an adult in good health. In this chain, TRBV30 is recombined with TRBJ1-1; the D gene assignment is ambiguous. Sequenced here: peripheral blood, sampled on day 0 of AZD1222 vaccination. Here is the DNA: TGTGCCTGGATCCTGGGCCATGATATGGGGGAAGCTTTCTTT. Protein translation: CAWILGHDMGEAFF.